This T cell receptor beta chain was captured by sequencing in a study of shared clonotypes between healthy human individuals. The study's findings and limits: Naive subsets usually exceeded memory subsets in estimated richness. Approximately 4.6% of naive CD4 clonotypes were shared across several donors.

This table comes from immunoSEQ multiplex PCR, and its TCRdb copy is limited to in-frame clones, with some not included. The sample contains about 1 million clones, under 80% of which appear only once. CDR1 and CDR2 (germline): SQVTM, ANQGSEA. The CDR3 is made up of 16 amino acids. V lost 4 bases and J lost 7; bases outside the gene matches: 13. As to this clone: Antigen specificity is unknown.

The chain recombines TRBV29-1 with TRBJ1-4, with 9 bases fitting TRBD1. Material for sequencing was memory CD4+ T cells sorted from blood. Subset indicated: CD45RA-negative fraction. This receptor was taken from a man between 18 and 35 years old in good health. The CDR3 nucleotides read TGCAGCGTTGCCTACAGGGGGCGGGTAATCGGTGAAAAACTGTTTTTT. Its protein is CSVAYRGRVIGEKLFF.